In its sample, the clone carrying this T cell receptor beta chain was seen a few times. This entry comes from a study of patients and donors after allogeneic stem cell transplantation. From germline, CDR1 is LGHNA and CDR2 YSLEER. The length of the CDR3 is 17 residues. The V gene lost 0 bases and the J gene lost 0 bases, with 11 bases spanning the gap. TCRdb re-analysed the RT-PCR reads in MiXCR, keeping a single row per CDR3 protein. The sample yields approximately 150,000 distinct CDR3 sequences, about a quarter seen once. Input material: blood, either unsorted or a sorted T cell fraction (not recorded which). J is TRBJ1-4 and V is TRBV4-3; no clear D gene. This receptor was obtained from a human donor who was either an allogeneic HSCT recipient or a stem cell or donor lymphocyte infusion donor (not recorded which). It is not recorded whose cells these are; they may come from a transplant donor. CDR3 bases: TGCGCCAGCAGCCAAGACTGGATCCAGGCAACTAATGAAAAACTGTTTTTT. Protein: CASSQDWIQATNEKLFF.